The 24 T cell receptor beta chains given below trace back to one sample, sequenced in a study of T cells in women clearing cervical HPV infection. Profiling relied on immunoSEQ multiplex PCR, and the TCRdb table lists in-frame clones only, not all of them. The sample's table shows approximately 30,000 clones. Sequencing input: blood buffy coat. These receptors came from a woman aged 18 to 75 with a cervical HPV16 infection that either progressed to CIN3+ or cleared (not recorded which).

A remark on this clone: From the germline J gene comes the end of the CDR3, since the read stops 3 residues before it. The rearrangement links TRBV18 to TRBJ2-5; 11 bases are shared with TRBD2. The CDR3 is 15 amino acids. V dropped 6 bases and J dropped 3; count of bases not matched to a gene: 6. Looked up from germline, CDR1 is KGHSH and CDR2 is LQKENI. The CDR3 bases that were read are TGTGCCAGCTCCCCCGTACTAGCGGGAGAAGAGACC. Translated: CASSPVLAGEET. The whole CDR3 sequence is CASSPVLAGEETQYF. The full variable domain, rest sourced from reference TRBV18 and TRBJ2-5, is NAGVMQNPRHLVRRRGQEARLRCSPMKGHSHVYWYRQLPEEGLKFMVYLQKENIIDESGMPKERFSAEFPKEGPSILRIQQVVRGDSAAYFCASSPVLAGEETQYFGPGTRLLVL.

Comment on this clone: The sequenced fragment ends 3 residues before the CDR3 boundary, so the rest is inferred from the germline J gene. The rearrangement uses TRBV20-1 and TRBJ1-2, with D uncertain. CDR3 length: 12 residues. CDR1 is DFQATT, CDR2 SNEGSKA, per germline (reference sequence). Deletions cut 2 bases from V and 2 bases from J, with 6 bases between. The CDR3 bases that were read are TGCAGTGCTAGAAACGGGAACTATGGC. As protein: CSARNGNYG. The CDR3, in full, reads CSARNGNYGYTF.

As for this clone: Other nucleotide sequences in the sample specify the same CDR3. The CDR3 DNA, read in part, is TGCAGTGCCAGGACAGGGGGGTCCTACAATGAG. Its protein is CSARTGGSYNE. The CDR3 in its entirety is CSARTGGSYNEQFF. The rearrangement joins TRBV20-1 to TRBJ2-1; 10 bases align to TRBD1. Read data end 3 residues before the CDR3 end; the end is taken from the germline J gene. V trimming: 6 bases; J trimming: 1 base; junction bases outside the gene matches: 3. This CDR3 contains 14 residues. Looked up from germline, CDR1 is DFQATT and CDR2 is SNEGSKA (reference sequence).

Comment on this clone: The CDR3 end is not reached by the read, which stops 3 residues before it; the germline J gene fills it in. Additional DNA sequences in this sample encode the identical CDR3. The rearrangement joins TRBV5-1 to TRBJ1-3; D is unresolved. The CDR3 runs 17 residues. Trimming stripped 0 bases from V and 0 bases from J, with 13 bases between. Germline CDR1 and CDR2: SGHRS and YFSETQ. The covered CDR3 bases are TGCGCCAGCAGCTTGGAATCAGGCAGCTTCTCTGGAAACACC. It translates to CASSLESGSFSGNT. In full, the CDR3 reads CASSLESGSFSGNTIYF.

With respect to this clone: The read is 3 residues too short to cover the CDR3 end, so that end is filled in from the germline J gene. This chain connects TRBV5-5 to TRBJ1-2, with a possible D match to TRBD1 (5 bases). Trimming removed 0 bases from V and 6 bases from J, with 12 bases in between. CDR3 length: 14 residues. Germline values: CDR1 SGHKS, CDR2 YYEKEE (reference sequence). The CDR3 bases that were read are TGTGCCAGCAGCTTGGAGGTATGGGGCGATGGC. This encodes CASSLEVWGDG. In full, the CDR3 reads CASSLEVWGDGYTF.

A remark on this clone: Read sequence stops 3 residues before the CDR3 end, and the germline J gene provides the missing end. V is TRBV13 and J is TRBJ1-2; TRBD1 might be the D (6 bases). CDR1 and CDR2 (germline): PRHDT, FYEKMQ (reference sequence). CDR3 size: 16 residues. With 3 bases removed from V and 2 bases from J, the gap between germline ends came to 16 bases. CDR3 in amino acids: CASSFLNGQKNYGYTF. The CDR3 bases that were read are TGTGCCAGCAGCTTTCTAAACGGACAGAAAAACTATGGC.

The part of the CDR3 DNA that was read is TGTGCCAGTAGTACGAGCAGGGAGACCGGGGAG. Encoded protein: CASSTSRETGE. The whole CDR3 reads CASSTSRETGELFF. This rearrangement joins TRBV19 to TRBJ2-2; tentatively, D is TRBD1 or TRBD2 (5 bases each). The sequence runs out 3 residues before the end of the CDR3; the remainder is reconstructed from the germline J gene. Germline V gene data show CDR1 as LNHDA and CDR2 as SQIVND (reference sequence). Trimming took off 4 bases at V and 5 bases at J, with 11 bases between the two ends. This CDR3 region has 14 residues.

Notes on this clone: The read halts 3 residues ahead of the CDR3 end, with the missing end drawn from the germline J gene. The genes are TRBV30 and TRBJ1-4, with a possible D match to TRBD1 (6 bases). V was pared by 4 bases and J by 4 bases, with 10 bases between. The CDR3 is 13 residues long. CDR1 and CDR2 (germline): GTSNPN, SVGIG (reference sequence). CDR3 bases read: TGTGCCTGGACGGACAGAAATAATGAAAAA. It is translated as CAWTDRNNEK. The full CDR3 reads CAWTDRNNEKLFF.

Comment on this clone: The missing CDR3 end, 3 residues past where the read stops, is filled in from the germline J gene. V gene TRBV19 combines with J gene TRBJ1-2, with D unresolved. The CDR3 spans 13 residues. CDR1 is LNHDA, CDR2 SQIVND, per germline (reference sequence). The germline V and J ends were trimmed by 6 bases and 2 bases, with 10 bases remaining between them. The CDR3 is CASSRQTNYGYTF. The DNA read from the CDR3 is TGTGCCAGTAGCCGACAAACAAACTATGGC.

On this clone: The read stops 3 residues short of the end of the CDR3; the missing end is completed from the germline J gene. The chain couples TRBV2 to TRBJ2-1; weak D call: TRBD2 (5 bases). The germline V and J ends were trimmed by 4 bases and 0 bases, with 10 bases remaining between them. This CDR3 region has 15 residues. The germline V gene has CDR1 SNHLY and CDR2 FYNNEI. The CDR3 sequence is CASSVAFFSYNEQFF. Incomplete CDR3 DNA: TGTGCCAGCAGTGTAGCGTTCTTCTCCTACAATGAG.

Concerning this clone itself: The CDR3 end is not reached by the read, which stops 3 residues before it; the germline J gene fills it in. The chain combines TRBV7-7 with TRBJ2-5, with 10 positions matching TRBD2. This CDR3 spans 13 amino acids. Per germline, CDR1 SSHAT and CDR2 FNYEAQ (reference sequence). Losses at the gene ends were 5 bases for V and 5 bases for J; bases not matched to a gene: 2. CDR3 DNA (partial): TGTGCCAGCAGCCGGGGACTAGCGGAGACC. Its translation: CASSRGLAET. In full, the CDR3 reads CASSRGLAETQYF.

As to this clone: Coverage ceases 3 residues before the CDR3 finishes, and the germline J gene fills in the end. This sequence joins TRBV29-1 and TRBJ2-2, with TRBD2 identical over 8 bases. The CDR3 is made up of 12 amino acids. V dropped 7 bases and J dropped 5; count of bases not matched to a gene: 3. CDR1 and CDR2 from the germline V gene are SQVTM and ANQGSEA. The CDR3 DNA, read in part, is TGCAGCGGTGGCGGGGGGACCGGGGAG. Residues: CSGGGGTGE. The full CDR3 is CSGGGGTGELFF.

As for this clone: The missing CDR3 end, 3 residues past where the read stops, is filled in from the germline J gene. The chain links TRBV5-1 to TRBJ2-1, with 11 bases fitting TRBD2. Germline V gene sequence: CDR1 SGHRS, CDR2 YFSETQ. The CDR3 loop spans 16 amino acids. V lost 2 bases and J lost 2; bases outside the gene matches: 3. This chain's CDR3 is CASSFTSGGTYNEQFF. Incomplete CDR3 DNA: TGCGCCAGCAGCTTTACTAGCGGGGGAACCTACAATGAG.

For this clone: The CDR3 is cut off 3 residues early in the read; its end comes from the germline J gene. This rearrangement joins TRBV10-3 to TRBJ2-2; weak D call: TRBD2 (6 bases). The V gene's germline CDR1 is ENHRY and CDR2 SYGVKD. The CDR3 has 14 residues. The sequenced part of the CDR3 DNA is TGTGCCATCAGTGAGTTGGGGGGAGAGAAAAAG. Its protein is CAISELGGEKK. The whole CDR3 reads CAISELGGEKKLFF.

As to this clone: The missing CDR3 end, 3 residues past where the read stops, is filled in from the germline J gene. The chain employs TRBV7-9 and TRBJ1-2; D ambiguous. The germline V gene encodes CDR1 SEHNR and CDR2 FQNEAQ (reference sequence). CDR3 length equals 14 residues. Trimming left V 1 base short and J 0 bases short, with 6 bases between. CDR3 protein: CASSLETANYGYTF. Partial CDR3 DNA: TGTGCCAGCAGCTTAGAAACAGCTAACTATGGC.

In the case of this clone: The read gets to within 3 residues of the CDR3 end, and the germline J gene fills in the rest. The chain carries TRBV30 and TRBJ2-1, with 10 bases identical to TRBD2. V trimming: 3 bases; J trimming: 7 bases; junction bases outside the gene matches: 9. Per germline, CDR1 GTSNPN and CDR2 SVGIG (reference sequence). CDR3 length: 15 amino acids. The part of the CDR3 DNA that was read is TGTGCCTGGAGCCCAGGACTAGCGGCACCTAATGAG. Its translation is CAWSPGLAAPNE. The entire CDR3 is CAWSPGLAAPNEQFF. The full variable domain, in which reference TRBV30 and TRBJ2-1 provide the parts outside the CDR3, is SQTIHQWPATLVQPVGSPLSLECTVEGTSNPNLYWYRQAAGRGLQLLFYSVGIGQISSEVPQNLSASRPQDRQFILSSKKLLLSDSGFYLCAWSPGLAAPNEQFFGPGTRLTVL.

For this clone: The CDR3 extends 3 residues past the end of the read, so its final part is completed from the germline J gene. The V call is TRBV7-2, the J call TRBJ2-1, with a tentative D call TRBD2 (6 bases). This CDR3 has 13 amino acids. Between the trimmed V and J ends, which lost 2 bases and 9 bases, there was a span of 11 bases. Germline lookup yields CDR1 SGHTA and CDR2 FQGNSA. The CDR3 protein is CASSLRRVGEQFF. The sequenced part of the CDR3 DNA is TGTGCCAGCAGCTTAAGGAGGGTAGGTGAG. The variable domain in full, completed from reference TRBV7-2 and TRBJ2-1, reads GAGVSQSPSNKVTEKGKDVELRCDPISGHTALYWYRQSLGQGLEFLIYFQGNSAPDKSGLPSDRFSAERTGGSVSTLTIQRTQQEDSAVYLCASSLRRVGEQFFGPGTRLTVL.

About this clone: The read finishes 3 residues shy of the CDR3 end, and the germline J gene is used to complete it. The chain recombines TRBV5-1 with TRBJ1-2, with D possibly matching TRBD1 (5 bases). The CDR3 spans 14 residues. CDR1 and CDR2 (germline): SGHRS, YFSETQ. Trimming pared 1 base from V and 4 bases from J, leaving 11 bases between. CDR3 sequence reads: CASSLSQGGYGYTF. The sequenced CDR3 bases are TGCGCCAGCAGCTTGTCCCAGGGTGGCTATGGC.

Points on this clone: The DNA ends 3 residues before the CDR3 does, and the rest of the CDR3 is filled in from the germline J gene. This chain joins TRBV12-3 or TRBV12-4 and TRBJ2-1; the match to TRBD1 covers 9 bases. This CDR3 is built from 16 residues. J gave up 6 bases and V 8 bases, and 14 bases lay outside the gene matches. The CDR3 reads CASGGLQGAHPNEQFF. Partial CDR3 DNA: TGTGCCAGCGGTGGACTACAGGGGGCCCATCCCAATGAG.

Worth noting for this clone: The CDR3 end falls 3 residues outside the read, so it is completed with the germline J gene. J is TRBJ1-6 and V is TRBV14; D remains ambiguous. There are 16 residues in the CDR3. Trimming took off 0 bases at V and 1 base at J, with 7 bases between the two ends. Per the germline V gene, CDR1 is SGHDN and CDR2 is FVKESK. CDR3: CASSQDRVSYNSPLHF. Incomplete CDR3 DNA: TGTGCCAGCAGCCAAGATCGGGTGTCCTATAATTCACCC.

Here the CDR3 reads CSVDKLASSSYNEQFF. The part of the CDR3 DNA that was read is TGCAGCGTGGATAAACTAGCGTCGAGCTCCTACAATGAG. This chain links TRBV29-1 with TRBJ2-1; TRBD2 matches 7 bases. The read ends 3 residues shy of where the CDR3 ends; the end is completed using the germline J gene. This CDR3 spans 16 amino acids. V lost 6 bases, J lost 0 bases, and 11 bases stayed unmatched. Germline V gene data show CDR1 as SQVTM and CDR2 as ANQGSEA.

Note on this clone: With the read ending 3 residues before the CDR3 end, the germline J gene is used to fill in that end. The rearrangement uses TRBV18 and TRBJ2-4; 12 bases fit TRBD2. The V segment lost 1 base and the J segment 1 base; nucleotides outside the gene matches: 11. This CDR3 region has 20 residues. Germline V lookup: CDR1 KGHSH, CDR2 LQKENI. CDR3 DNA (partial): TGTGCCAGCTCACCACGGAGGTCTAGCGGGGGGGGCCGGGCCAAAAACATT. Its translation is CASSPRRSSGGGRAKNI. The whole CDR3 sequence is CASSPRRSSGGGRAKNIQYF.

Note on this clone: The read finishes 3 residues shy of the CDR3 end, and the germline J gene is used to complete it. The gene calls are TRBV10-3 and TRBJ2-7, with 12 bases lining up with TRBD2. The CDR3 consists of 14 residues. Germline CDR1 reads ENHRY; CDR2 reads SYGVKD. The V and J ends lost 6 bases and 2 bases, in that order; junction bases with no gene match: 2. Here the CDR3 reads CAISASGRAYEQYF. The sequenced part of the CDR3 DNA is TGTGCCATCAGCGCTAGCGGGAGGGCCTACGAG.

A remark on this clone: The read ends 3 residues early relative to the CDR3; the germline J gene fills the gap. The chain carries TRBV20-1 and TRBJ1-1; a possible D gene is TRBD1 (5 bases). CDR3 length equals 14 residues. Germline V lookup: CDR1 DFQATT, CDR2 SNEGSKA (reference sequence). Trimming took off 3 bases at V and 1 base at J, with 12 bases between the two ends. CDR3 residues: CSASHRTRNTEAFF. CDR3 DNA, as far as it was read: TGCAGTGCTAGTCATAGGACAAGGAACACTGAA.